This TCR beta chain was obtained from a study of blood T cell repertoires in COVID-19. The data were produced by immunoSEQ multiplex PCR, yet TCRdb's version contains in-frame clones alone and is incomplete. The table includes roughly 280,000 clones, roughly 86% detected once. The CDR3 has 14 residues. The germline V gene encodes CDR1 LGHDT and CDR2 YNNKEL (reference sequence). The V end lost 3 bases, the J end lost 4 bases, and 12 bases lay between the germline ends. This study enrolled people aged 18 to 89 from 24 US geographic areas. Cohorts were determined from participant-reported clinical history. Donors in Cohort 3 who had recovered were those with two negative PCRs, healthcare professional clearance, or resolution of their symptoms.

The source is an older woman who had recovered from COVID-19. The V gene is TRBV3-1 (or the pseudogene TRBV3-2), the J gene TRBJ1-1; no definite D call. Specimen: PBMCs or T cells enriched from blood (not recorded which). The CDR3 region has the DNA TGTGCCAGCAGCCATGGCGCGGGGAGCACTGAAGCTTTCTTT. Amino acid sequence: CASSHGAGSTEAFF.